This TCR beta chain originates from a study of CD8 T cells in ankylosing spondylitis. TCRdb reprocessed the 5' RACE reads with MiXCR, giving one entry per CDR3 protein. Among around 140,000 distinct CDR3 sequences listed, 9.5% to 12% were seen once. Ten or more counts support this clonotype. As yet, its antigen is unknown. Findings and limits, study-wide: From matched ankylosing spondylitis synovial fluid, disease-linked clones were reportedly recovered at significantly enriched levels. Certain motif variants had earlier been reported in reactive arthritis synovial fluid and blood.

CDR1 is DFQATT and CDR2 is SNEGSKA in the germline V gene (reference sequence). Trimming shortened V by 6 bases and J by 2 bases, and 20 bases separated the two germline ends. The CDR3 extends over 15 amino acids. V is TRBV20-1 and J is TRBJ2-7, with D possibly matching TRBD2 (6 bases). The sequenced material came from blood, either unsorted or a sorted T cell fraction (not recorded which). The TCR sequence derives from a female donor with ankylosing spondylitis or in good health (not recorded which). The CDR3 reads CSAFKPGLGPYEQYF. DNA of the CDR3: TGCAGTGCCTTCAAACCGGGACTGGGCCCCTACGAGCAGTACTTC.